These T cell receptor beta chains were read from a single sample in a study of T cell repertoires in cytomegalovirus infection. TCRdb redid the calling of the reads with MiXCR, one entry per CDR3 protein. The sample lists more than 350,000 distinct CDR3 sequences; roughly 31% were seen once. The sequencing sample was made of PBMCs. The receptors derive from a human donor in good health (CMV status not recorded). Some clones in this sample may be carry-over from other donors' samples. Each CDR3 is given with its conserved first and last residue. D genes are given only for firm matches. Clone size appears in some rows only: once, few, many, or a class for an expanded clone.

>few|TRBJ2-7|TRBV19|TRBD1
CASSIEGTVLYEQYF
TGTGCCAGTAGTATAGAGGGGACAGTTCTCTACGAGCAGTACTTC
>few|TRBJ1-1|TRBV19|-
CASSSTGLRVHYTEAFF
TGTGCCAGTAGTTCCACCGGCCTTAGGGTACACTACACTGAAGCTTTCTTT
>few|TRBJ2-4|TRBV3-1|-
CASSQDGGGEGNIQYF
TGTGCCAGCAGCCAAGATGGAGGGGGCGAGGGAAACATTCAGTACTTC
>-|TRBJ1-1|TRBV6-1|-
CASSEGGGATEAFF
TGTGCCAGCAGTGAAGGTGGGGGGGCAACTGAAGCTTTCTTT
>-|TRBJ1-5|TRBV19|-
CASIIAPGTKPQHF
TGTGCCAGTATTATAGCCCCCGGTACAAAACCCCAGCATTTT
>few|TRBJ2-7|TRBV12-3/TRBV12-4|-
CASSLIGYEQYF
TGTGCCAGCAGTTTAATCGGCTACGAGCAGTACTTC
>few|TRBJ2-3|TRBV6-5|-
CASSYRGDRTDTQYF
TGTGCCAGCAGTTATCGTGGCGACCGCACAGATACGCAGTATTTT
>few|TRBJ1-2|TRBV28|TRBD1
CASSTGAGGNYGYTF
TGTGCCAGCAGTACTGGGGCAGGGGGCAACTATGGCTACACCTTC
>-|TRBJ2-1|TRBV4-3|-
CASSLYGGYNEQFF
TGCGCCAGCAGCCTCTATGGGGGGTATAATGAGCAGTTCTTC
>-|TRBJ1-6|TRBV2|TRBD1
CASSTGRNSPLHF
TGTGCCAGTTCGACAGGGAGAAATTCACCCCTCCACTTT
>-|TRBJ1-6|TRBV24-1|-
CATSDLQATAYNSPLHF
TGTGCCACCAGTGATTTGCAAGCGACAGCCTATAATTCACCCCTCCACTTT
>many|TRBJ1-6|TRBV7-2|-
CASSFGRDSPLHF
TGTGCCAGCAGCTTTGGCCGCGATTCACCCCTCCACTTT
>few|TRBJ1-2|TRBV5-5|TRBD1
CASSQTGQLNYGYTF
TGTGCCAGCAGCCAGACGGGACAGCTTAACTATGGCTACACCTTC
>-|TRBJ2-7|TRBV6-5|-
CASYGVETYDQDF
TGTGCCAGTTATGGGGTGGAGACCTACGATCAGGACTTC
>many|TRBJ2-2|TRBV7-2|-
CASSLDRYPSGELFF
TGTGCCAGCAGCTTAGACCGATATCCGTCCGGGGAGCTGTTTTTT
>-|TRBJ1-5|TRBV5-8|-
CASRTQGQGHQPQHF
TGTGCCAGCAGAACACAAGGGCAGGGTCATCAGCCCCAGCATTTT
>-|TRBJ2-5|TRBV5-4|-
CASSPGNQETQYF
TGTGCCAGCAGCCCGGGAAACCAAGAGACCCAGTACTTC
>few|TRBJ1-1|TRBV20-1|-
CSARDSWRPWAFF
TGCAGTGCTAGAGATAGTTGGCGACCTTGGGCTTTCTTT
>-|TRBJ2-1|TRBV28|-
CASSLSYEQFF
TGTGCCAGCAGTTTATCTTATGAGCAGTTCTTC
>few|TRBJ1-5|TRBV7-9|TRBD1
CASSPPGGQGGQPQHF
TGTGCCAGCAGCCCGCCGGGGGGACAGGGAGGTCAGCCCCAGCATTTT